This TCR beta chain was found in a study of blood T cell repertoires in COVID-19. Study summary: The cDNA or gDNA used as material had been derived from T cells, B-cell-depleted T cells, or PBMCs.

Participant reports of clinical history set cohort assignment. This clone has a single count. The V and J ends lost 0 bases and 3 bases respectively, with 14 bases between them. The CDR3 is 16 amino acids. Germline V gene data show CDR1 as MGHRA and CDR2 as YSYEKL. Profiling relied on immunoSEQ multiplex PCR, and the TCRdb table lists in-frame clones only, not all of them. The data contain about 380,000 clones, more than 75% of them singletons. The receptor's source is a woman between 18 and 30 years old who had recovered from COVID-19. The gene calls are TRBV4-1 and TRBJ1-2; D remains ambiguous. The sequenced material came from PBMCs or T cells enriched from blood (not recorded which). The CDR3 coding sequence is TGCGCCAGCAGCCAAGAATGGCCCCCCCGATACTATGGCTACACCTTC. It yields the protein CASSQEWPPRYYGYTF.